A selection of T cell receptor beta chains follows, all from one sample in a study of early T cells in non-severe SARS-CoV-2 infection. TCRdb itself ran the 5' RACE reads through MiXCR, one entry per CDR3 protein. Seen here are tens of thousands of distinct CDR3 sequences, less than 15% observed once, and the top ten hold about a sixth. Sequencing was done on a sample of whole blood. The receptors here all came from an adult who was a healthcare worker with PCR-confirmed SARS-CoV-2 infection or an uninfected control (not recorded which). Both conserved end residues are part of each CDR3. Each record gives: CDR3 DNA, CDR3 protein, V gene, D gene, clone size, J gene. The D gene is left open where the match is weak. Clone size is not always given. Where it is, it says once, few, many or a class for expanded clones.

TGTGCCAGTAGTGTCTCTGGGCCACCCCTCCACTTT | CASSVSGPPLHF | TRBV19 | - | - | TRBJ1-6
TGTGCCAGCAGCTTGAGGGGGCAGTGGGAAGAGACCCAGTACTTC | CASSLRGQWEETQYF | TRBV5-6 | TRBD1 | - | TRBJ2-5
TGTACCAGCAGTTACGGATCTCAGGGCCTCACTGAAGCTTTCTTT | CTSSYGSQGLTEAFF | TRBV6-5 | - | - | TRBJ1-1
TGTGCCAGCAGCCCCCGGTTCGGCCAGGTTTACACTGAAGCTTTCTTT | CASSPRFGQVYTEAFF | TRBV7-2 | - | many | TRBJ1-1
TGTGCCAGCAGTTACTTGGCGCGGCTGGACTATGGCTACACCTTC | CASSYLARLDYGYTF | TRBV6-5 | - | - | TRBJ1-2
TGTGCCAGCAGTGAATCAGTCAGGGAAGCTTTCTTT | CASSESVREAFF | TRBV25-1 | - | many | TRBJ1-1
TGTGCCAGCAGCCAACTAGCGGGGGACACCGGGGAGCTGTTTTTT | CASSQLAGDTGELFF | TRBV4-2 | TRBD2 | many | TRBJ2-2
TGTGCCACCAGTGATTTGGGGACTAGCGGGAGGACTGAGCAGTTCTTC | CATSDLGTSGRTEQFF | TRBV24-1 | TRBD2 | many | TRBJ2-1
TGCAGCGTTCTCGGACCTGATTCGGACCCCGTGAACACCGGGGAGCTGTTTTTT | CSVLGPDSDPVNTGELFF | TRBV29-1 | - | few | TRBJ2-2
TGTGCCATCAGCCGGGACAATGGACAGCCCCAGCATTTT | CAISRDNGQPQHF | TRBV10-3 | - | few | TRBJ1-5
TGTGCCAGCAGCCAAAATGTCGCGGCCAAAAACATTCAGTACTTC | CASSQNVAAKNIQYF | TRBV4-2 | - | - | TRBJ2-4
TGCAGCGGACTCGACAGGGAGGTAGAAGGAGCTTTCTTT | CSGLDREVEGAFF | TRBV29-1 | TRBD1 | few | TRBJ1-1
TGTGCCAGCAGCGCGGGACTAGCGGGGAGAGAGGAGCAGTACTTC | CASSAGLAGREEQYF | TRBV7-2 | TRBD2 | many | TRBJ2-7
TGTGCCAGCCTTTTCCAGGGGGCGCGATTAGAGACCCAGTACTTC | CASLFQGARLETQYF | TRBV7-2 | TRBD1 | - | TRBJ2-5
TGTGCCAGCAGCCCAGGGTGGAGCACAGATACGCAGTATTTT | CASSPGWSTDTQYF | TRBV12-3/TRBV12-4 | - | many | TRBJ2-3
TGTGCCAGCATGAGAAGCTCCTACAATGAGCAGTTCTTC | CASMRSSYNEQFF | TRBV2 | - | many | TRBJ2-1
TGCAGCTTTCCGGGACCTAATGAAAAACTGTTTTTT | CSFPGPNEKLFF | TRBV29-1 | - | many | TRBJ1-4
TGTGCCAGCAGCTTAGAGGGGATTAGATTGGATGAGCAGTTCTTC | CASSLEGIRLDEQFF | TRBV7-9 | - | many | TRBJ2-1
TGTGCCAGCAGGGAAGCAGGGGATGATGAAAAACTGTTTTTT | CASREAGDDEKLFF | TRBV2 | - | - | TRBJ1-4
TGTGCCAGCAGTTTGGGAGTAACGCTCACAGATACGCAGTATTTT | CASSLGVTLTDTQYF | TRBV12-3/TRBV12-4 | - | - | TRBJ2-3
TGTGCCAGCAGGTCGGACTCGGGGGCCAACGTCCTGACTTTC | CASRSDSGANVLTF | TRBV7-9 | - | few | TRBJ2-6
TGTGCCAGCAGCCAAGACTGGAGCGGGGGCTACGAGCAGTACTTC | CASSQDWSGGYEQYF | TRBV4-2 | TRBD2 | few | TRBJ2-7
TGTGCCAGCAGTCTCCTCGGACAGGCCGGAGAGCAGTTCTTC | CASSLLGQAGEQFF | TRBV28 | TRBD1 | many | TRBJ2-1
TGTGCCAGCAGCAAAGCAAAGATAGAAGTGCACACAGGGTACGGCCAGCCCCAGCATTTT | CASSKAKIEVHTGYGQPQHF | TRBV21-1 | - | - | TRBJ1-5
TGCAGCGTTGAAGAATCTGGCTACACCTTC | CSVEESGYTF | TRBV29-1 | - | few | TRBJ1-2
TGTGCCAGCAGCGGCGAAGCAGGGGCCCTTTACAATGAGCAGTTCTTC | CASSGEAGALYNEQFF | TRBV7-9 | - | many | TRBJ2-1
TGTGCCAGCAGCGCCGACCTCAATAGCGGGAGGGCCATTGATGAGCAGTTCTTC | CASSADLNSGRAIDEQFF | TRBV9 | TRBD2 | few | TRBJ2-1
TGCGCCAGCAGCCTGGGACAGGACTACGAGCAGTACTTC | CASSLGQDYEQYF | TRBV5-1 | TRBD1 | many | TRBJ2-7
TGTGCCAGCAGTTACATACGTGTACGGGGCACTGAAGCTTTCTTT | CASSYIRVRGTEAFF | TRBV6-5 | - | - | TRBJ1-1